Shown below are 28 T cell receptor beta chains from a single sample sequenced in a study of T cells in Graves' hyperthyroidism and ophthalmopathy. From RNA transcripts, TCR beta CDR3 regions were amplified. The HTBI primer set served for first-round RT-PCR of the TCR CDR3. One entry per CDR3 protein, called by TCRdb with MiXCR from the multiplex PCR reads. The data contain hundreds of thousands of distinct CDR3 sequences, less than 25% of them singletons. The specimen sequenced was blood. Source of these receptors: a woman aged 25 to 39 with Graves' ophthalmopathy.

At least ten counts were recorded for this clonotype. A junction end diverges from the germline sequence, so it may reflect a read error. This chain links TRBV11-2 with TRBJ1-1, with D possibly being TRBD1 (5 bases). The germline V gene has CDR1 SGHAT and CDR2 FQNNGV. The CDR3 covers 12 residues. CDR3 in amino acids: CASSLPFRGPNF. CDR3 nucleotide sequence: TGTGCCAGCAGCTTACCCTTCCGGGGCCCAAACTTT.

The chain couples TRBV6-1 to TRBJ1-1, with D perhaps matching TRBD1 (5 bases). Per the germline V gene, CDR1 is MNHNS and CDR2 is SASEGT. V was clipped by 6 bases and J by 7 bases, with 15 bases between them. The CDR3 loop spans 13 amino acids. The CDR3 reads CASSHGGGGEAFF. CDR3 bases: TGTGCCAGCAGCCATGGAGGTGGGGGTGAAGCTTTCTTT.

The chain couples TRBV12-3 or TRBV12-4 to TRBJ1-3; D ambiguous. The CDR3 is 11 residues long. V shed 5 bases and J shed 4 bases, with 3 bases lying between them. The CDR3 nucleotides are TGTGCCAGCAGTGCAGGAAACACCATATATTTT. It encodes CASSAGNTIYF.

V is TRBV6-1 and J is TRBJ2-4; D may be TRBD2 (6 bases). This CDR3 has 15 residues. V lost 0 bases to trimming and J lost 6 bases, with 12 bases between them. Germline V gene lookup returns CDR1 MNHNS and CDR2 SASEGT. In DNA, the CDR3 is TGTGCCAGCAGTGAAGCGGGGCGGGGAGGAAACATTCAGTACTTC. Amino acid sequence: CASSEAGRGGNIQYF.

Concerning this clonotype itself: A much larger clone lies one base from this, so it may be a read error. The V call is TRBV5-1, the J call TRBJ1-6, with 8 bases fitting TRBD1. The CDR3 covers 14 residues. Germline CDR1 reads SGHRS; CDR2 reads YFSETQ. V was clipped by 0 bases and J by 8 bases; unmatched bases: 1. The DNA for the CDR3 is TGCGCCAGCAGCTTGGGACAGGGGCATTCACCCCTCCACTTT. Protein product: CASSLGQGHSPLHF.

In nucleotides, the CDR3 is TGTGCCAGCAGTTACGTGGGGGGCTTAGGCTACGAGCAGTACTTC. Protein product: CASSYVGGLGYEQYF. J is TRBJ2-7 and V is TRBV6-5; D tentatively reads TRBD1 or TRBD2 (6 bases each). The V and J ends lost 2 bases and 3 bases respectively, with 14 bases between them. Per the germline V gene, CDR1 is MNHEY and CDR2 is SVGAGI. This CDR3 region has 15 residues.

This rearrangement joins TRBV5-6 to TRBJ1-3; the D is unclear. Trimming cost V 4 bases and J 0 bases, with 11 bases left between them. Germline CDR1 and CDR2: SGHDT and YYEEEE. This CDR3 is 15 amino acids long. For the CDR3, the DNA is TGTGCCAGCAGCCCCACATGGGCCTCTGGAAACACCATATATTTT. It is translated as CASSPTWASGNTIYF.

This clonotype was observed at least ten times. V gene TRBV12-3 or TRBV12-4 combines with J gene TRBJ1-2; 8 positions agree with TRBD1. The CDR3 runs to 16 residues. The V and J ends lost 4 bases and 6 bases, in that order; junction bases with no gene match: 13. The CDR3 nucleotides are TGTGCCAGCAGTTCGACCCCTGGACAGGGTAGGCATGGCTACACCTTC. Translating it yields CASSSTPGQGRHGYTF.

This clonotype was detected ten times or more. In DNA, the CDR3 is TGTGCCAGCAGCTTAGGTCAGCCAGCCACCGGGGAGCTGTTTTTT. Amino acid sequence: CASSLGQPATGELFF. The V call is TRBV7-9, the J call TRBJ2-2, with unresolved D. Between the trimmed V and J ends, which lost 1 base and 4 bases, there was a span of 10 bases. The CDR3 has 15 amino acids. CDR1 and CDR2 from the germline V gene are SEHNR and FQNEAQ (reference sequence). Complete variable domain (other parts from reference TRBV7-9 and TRBJ2-2): DTGVSQNPRHKITKRGQNVTFRCDPISEHNRLYWYRQTLGQGPEFLTYFQNEAQLEKSRLLSDRFSAERPKGSFSTLEIQRTEQGDSAMYLCASSLGQPATGELFFGEGSRLTVL.

This sequence joins TRBV5-1 and TRBJ2-7; D is unclear. This CDR3 comprises 13 residues. V shed 6 bases and J shed 2 bases, with 12 bases lying between them. Germline V gene data show CDR1 as SGHRS and CDR2 as YFSETQ. The CDR3 DNA is TGCGCCAGCATGAACGTCGGAACCTACGAGCAGTACTTC. Its protein is CASMNVGTYEQYF.

This clonotype has more than one count but fewer than ten. This CDR3 is CASSLFPGLAGPESQYF. Here the CDR3 DNA reads TGTGCCAGTAGTCTGTTCCCCGGACTAGCGGGGCCGGAGTCCCAGTACTTC. The chain carries TRBV19 and TRBJ2-5, with 12 bases that match TRBD2. This CDR3 contains 17 residues. The V gene's germline CDR1 is LNHDA and CDR2 SQIVND (reference sequence). V dropped 5 bases and J dropped 9; count of bases not matched to a gene: 16.

This clonotype has a count of ten or more. The V gene is TRBV28, the J gene TRBJ1-1, with D unresolved. Germline V lookup: CDR1 MDHEN, CDR2 SYDVKM. V lost 4 bases and J lost 1, with 7 bases in between. CDR3 length: 13 residues. The CDR3 reads CASSWGANTEAFF. The DNA for the CDR3 is TGTGCCAGCAGTTGGGGAGCGAACACTGAAGCTTTCTTT.

This clonotype was recorded at least ten times. This rearrangement joins TRBV11-2 to TRBJ2-6; 12 nucleotides align to TRBD1. This CDR3 region has 17 residues. Losses at the gene ends were 5 bases for V and 4 bases for J; bases not matched to a gene: 6. From germline, CDR1 is SGHAT and CDR2 FQNNGV. CDR3 nucleotide sequence: TGTGCCAGCAGCCTGGGACAGGGGGCGTGGGGGGCCAACGTCCTGACTTTC. Its translation is CASSLGQGAWGANVLTF.

This clonotype was observed many times. The CDR3, as DNA: TGTGCCAGCAGCCCCGGCGAGTCAGAAGCTTTCTTT. It is translated as CASSPGESEAFF. This rearrangement joins TRBV7-9 to TRBJ1-1; D remains ambiguous. Germline values: CDR1 SEHNR, CDR2 FQNEAQ (reference sequence). The V and J ends lost 5 bases and 8 bases respectively, with 12 bases between them. CDR3 length: 12 residues. The whole variable domain, filled in from reference TRBV7-9 and TRBJ1-1, reads DTGVSQNPRHKITKRGQNVTFRCDPISEHNRLYWYRQTLGQGPEFLTYFQNEAQLEKSRLLSDRFSAERPKGSFSTLEIQRTEQGDSAMYLCASSPGESEAFFGQGTRLTVV.

There are many counts of this clonotype. The CDR3 loop is CASSLGSGGSTYEQYF. DNA of the CDR3: TGTGCCAGCAGTTTAGGGTCAGGGGGATCAACCTACGAGCAGTACTTC. This sequence joins TRBV27 and TRBJ2-7, with TRBD1 identical over 7 bases. The V gene end was trimmed by 2 bases and the J gene end by 2 bases; junction bases not matched to a gene: 9. This CDR3 contains 16 residues. The germline V gene encodes CDR1 MNHEY and CDR2 SMNVEV (reference sequence).

This clonotype was seen ten or more times. J is TRBJ2-2 and V is TRBV29-1, with 12 bases matching TRBD2. The V gene's germline CDR1 is SQVTM and CDR2 ANQGSEA. The V gene end was trimmed by 3 bases and the J gene end by 4 bases; junction bases not matched to a gene: 12. The CDR3 length is 18 residues. The CDR3 region has the DNA TGCAGCGTTGACTTCGGGGGACTAGCGGGCAAACCCACCGGGGAGCTGTTTTTT. This translates into CSVDFGGLAGKPTGELFF.

Ten or more counts support this clonotype. The rearrangement uses TRBV7-9 and TRBJ2-7; no reliable D call. Looked up from germline, CDR1 is SEHNR and CDR2 is FQNEAQ (reference sequence). The V end was cut by 1 base, the J end by 6 bases, with 7 bases between. The CDR3 runs 12 residues. The CDR3 loop reads CASSLDRFEQYF. The CDR3 DNA reads TGTGCCAGCAGCTTAGACCGTTTCGAGCAGTACTTC.

This clonotype was seen repeatedly, ten times or more. V gene TRBV12-3 or TRBV12-4 combines with J gene TRBJ2-2; 9 bases align to TRBD2. The CDR3 covers 16 residues. J was trimmed by 6 bases and V by 3 bases; bases with no gene match: 8. Here the CDR3 reads CASSFWSGGLPGELFF. The CDR3 coding sequence is TGTGCCAGCAGTTTCTGGAGCGGGGGGCTCCCCGGGGAGCTGTTTTTT.

This clonotype was detected many times. V and J are TRBV6-5 and TRBJ2-7; TRBD1 matches at 8 bases. This CDR3 has 13 amino acids. V was clipped by 2 bases and J by 6 bases; unmatched bases: 3. Germline V lookup: CDR1 MNHEY, CDR2 SVGAGI. The CDR3 reads CASSYVTGVEQYF. The CDR3 region has the DNA TGTGCCAGCAGTTACGTGACAGGGGTCGAGCAGTACTTC.

This clonotype was counted at least ten times. The V gene is TRBV28, the J gene TRBJ1-2; 9 bases agree with TRBD1. CDR1 is MDHEN, CDR2 SYDVKM, per germline. V trimming: 4 bases; J trimming: 4 bases; junction bases outside the gene matches: 4. The CDR3 totals 14 residues. CDR3: CASSSTGGSYGYTF. The CDR3 nucleotides read TGTGCCAGCAGTTCTACAGGGGGCAGCTATGGCTACACCTTC.

In this sample, this clonotype turned up many times. The genes are TRBV6-1 and TRBJ1-3, with D perhaps TRBD1 (5 bases). The length of the CDR3 is 12 residues. V was shortened by 9 bases and J by 7 bases, with 13 bases between the two germline ends. CDR1 MNHNS and CDR2 SASEGT come from the germline V gene. The CDR3 protein is CASSGNGNTIYF. DNA of the CDR3: TGTGCCAGTTCAGGGAATGGGAACACCATATATTTT.

This clonotype was seen a handful of times. The genes are TRBV10-3 and TRBJ1-1; a possible D gene is TRBD1 (5 bases). CDR1 and CDR2 from the germline V gene are ENHRY and SYGVKD. Trimming took 7 bases from V and 0 from J, leaving 18 bases between them. The CDR3 is 16 amino acids. The CDR3 bases are TGTGCCATCACCGGTGCCCCACAGGCGATGAACACTGAAGCTTTCTTT. This codes for CAITGAPQAMNTEAFF.

In this sample, this clonotype turned up many times. This chain connects TRBV28 to TRBJ2-7, with 13 bases fitting TRBD2. The CDR3 loop spans 13 amino acids. V lost 7 bases and J lost 6; bases outside the gene matches: 3. Germline-derived CDR1 and CDR2 are MDHEN and SYDVKM. The CDR3 nucleotides read TGTGCCAGCAACGGACTAGCGGGGGCCGAGCAGTACTTC. This gives the protein CASNGLAGAEQYF.

In this sample, this clonotype turned up many times. This chain connects TRBV6-4 to TRBJ2-7, with D maybe TRBD2 (6 bases). The CDR3 sequence is 21 residues long. Germline V CDR1 and CDR2: MRHNA, SNTAGT. V lost 4 bases and J 2 bases, leaving 33 bases between the germline ends. The CDR3: CASSALRGLPLGQESPYEQYF. The CDR3 DNA reads TGTGCCAGCAGTGCACTCAGAGGACTACCCCTAGGTCAGGAGAGCCCCTACGAGCAGTACTTC.

This clonotype has at least ten counts. The genes are TRBV10-3 and TRBJ2-7; 9 bases map to TRBD1. The ends lost 6 bases at V and 0 bases at J; junction bases unmatched: 6. CDR1 and CDR2 from the germline V gene are ENHRY and SYGVKD. This CDR3 has 15 amino acids. The DNA of the CDR3 is TGTGCCATCAGAACCGGGACAGGGTTCTCCTACGAGCAGTACTTC. This encodes CAIRTGTGFSYEQYF.

This clonotype was counted only a few times. This sequence joins TRBV19 and TRBJ1-6, with D possibly matching TRBD1 (5 bases). CDR3 size: 14 residues. CDR1 and CDR2 (germline): LNHDA, SQIVND (reference sequence). The V end lost 7 bases, the J end lost 7 bases, and 14 bases lay between the germline ends. CDR3 protein: CASTILGRNSPLHF. Written as DNA, the CDR3 is TGTGCCAGTACCATCCTGGGGCGCAATTCACCCCTCCACTTT.

This clonotype was recorded once. The chain recombines TRBV3-1 with TRBJ2-5, with TRBD2 matching 11 bases. V lost 0 bases to trimming and J lost 9 bases; unmatched junction nucleotides: 6. The CDR3 is 15 amino acids. CDR1 is LGHDT, CDR2 YNNKEL, per germline (reference sequence). Here the CDR3 reads CASSQELAGGGAQYF. DNA of the CDR3: TGTGCCAGCAGCCAAGAGCTAGCGGGGGGTGGAGCCCAGTACTTC.

This clonotype was detected many times. This CDR3 reads CASSSPPAGYSYEQYF. Written as DNA, the CDR3 is TGTGCCAGCAGTTCCCCCCCCGCGGGGTACTCCTACGAGCAGTACTTC. J is TRBJ2-7 and V is TRBV28, with D perhaps TRBD2 (6 bases). Trimming cost V 4 bases and J 0 bases, with 16 bases left between them. Per germline, CDR1 MDHEN and CDR2 SYDVKM. The CDR3 covers 16 residues.